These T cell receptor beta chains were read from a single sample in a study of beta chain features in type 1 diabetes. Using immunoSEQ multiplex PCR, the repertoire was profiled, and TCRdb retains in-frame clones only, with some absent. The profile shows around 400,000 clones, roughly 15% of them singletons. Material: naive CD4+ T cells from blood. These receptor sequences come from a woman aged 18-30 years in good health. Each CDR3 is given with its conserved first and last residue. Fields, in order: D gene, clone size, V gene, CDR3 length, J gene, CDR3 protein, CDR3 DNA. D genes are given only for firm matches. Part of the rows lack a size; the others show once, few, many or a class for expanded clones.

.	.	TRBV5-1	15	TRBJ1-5	CASSLTAGSNQPQHF	TGCGCCAGCAGCTTGACGGCAGGGAGCAATCAGCCCCAGCATTTT
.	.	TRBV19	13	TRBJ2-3	CASSDGATDTQYF	TGTGCCAGTAGCGATGGGGCCACAGATACGCAGTATTTT
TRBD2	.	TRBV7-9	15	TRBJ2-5	CASSFGKREVETQYF	TGTGCCAGCAGCTTCGGGAAGCGGGAGGTAGAGACCCAGTACTTC
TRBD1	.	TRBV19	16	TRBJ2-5	CASSIRWTGGEETQYF	TGTGCCAGTAGTATAAGGTGGACAGGGGGCGAGGAGACCCAGTACTTC
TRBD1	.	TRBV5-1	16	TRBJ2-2	CASSSRQGANTGELFF	TGCGCCAGCAGCTCCAGACAGGGGGCGAACACCGGGGAGCTGTTTTTT
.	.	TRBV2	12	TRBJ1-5	CASRMTNQPQHF	TGTGCCAGCCGAATGACAAATCAGCCCCAGCATTTT
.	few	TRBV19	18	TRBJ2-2	CASSIETPGLHNTGELFF	TGTGCCAGTAGTATAGAGACTCCGGGACTTCATAACACCGGGGAGCTGTTTTTT
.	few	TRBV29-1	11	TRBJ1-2	CSVSTGYGYTF	TGCAGCGTCAGCACAGGCTATGGCTACACCTTC
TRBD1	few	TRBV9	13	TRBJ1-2	CASARQGGYGYTF	TGTGCCAGCGCGCGACAGGGAGGCTATGGCTACACCTTC
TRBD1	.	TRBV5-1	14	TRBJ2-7	CASSLDRGWNEQYF	TGCGCCAGCAGCTTGGACAGGGGGTGGAACGAGCAGTACTTC
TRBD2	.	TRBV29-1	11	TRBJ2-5	CSAGSREAQYF	TGCAGCGCTGGGTCTCGGGAGGCCCAGTACTTC
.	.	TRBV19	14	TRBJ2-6	CASSINSGANVLTF	TGTGCCAGTAGTATCAACTCTGGGGCCAACGTCCTGACTTTC
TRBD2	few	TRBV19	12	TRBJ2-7	CASRDYSYEQYF	TGTGCCAGCCGGGACTACTCCTACGAGCAGTACTTC
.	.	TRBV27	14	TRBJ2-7	CASSLVTGFYEQYF	TGTGCCAGCAGTTTAGTAACAGGGTTCTACGAGCAGTACTTC
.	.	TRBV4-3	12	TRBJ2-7	CASSQDLGELRF	TGCGCCAGCAGCCAAGATCTAGGGGAATTGCGCTTC
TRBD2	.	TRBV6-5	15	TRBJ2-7	CASSYGNSGSYEQYF	TGTGCCAGCAGTTACGGGAACAGCGGGAGCTACGAGCAGTACTTC
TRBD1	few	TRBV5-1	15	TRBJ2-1	CASSSGQGGEVEQFF	TGCGCCAGCAGCTCGGGACAGGGGGGTGAGGTTGAGCAGTTCTTC
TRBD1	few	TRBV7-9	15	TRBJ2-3	CASSFGQGAADTQYF	TGTGCCAGCAGCTTCGGACAGGGGGCCGCAGATACGCAGTATTTT
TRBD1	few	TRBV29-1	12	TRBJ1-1	CSHGQGQGEAFF	TGCAGCCACGGACAGGGGCAAGGTGAAGCTTTCTTT
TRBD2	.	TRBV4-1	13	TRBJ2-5	CASSLFWGREQYF	TGCGCCAGCAGCCTTTTCTGGGGGAGGGAGCAGTACTTC
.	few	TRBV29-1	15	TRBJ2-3	CSVPPGGSSADTQYF	TGCAGCGTCCCCCCCGGTGGGAGTAGCGCGGATACGCAGTATTTT
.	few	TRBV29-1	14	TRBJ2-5	CSVSRGGGGETQYF	TGCAGCGTCTCTAGAGGAGGGGGCGGAGAGACCCAGTACTTC